The rows below give T cell receptor beta chains drawn from one sample of a study of blood T cells in healthy people across ages. TCRdb processed the 5' RACE reads anew with MiXCR; each CDR3 protein has one entry. The sample contains about 1.5 million distinct CDR3 sequences, 42% of which appear only once. Sequencing input: blood. The receptors originated from a woman between 18 and 29 years old in good health. Both conserved end residues are part of each CDR3. Fields, in order: J gene, D gene, V gene, clone size, CDR3 protein, CDR3 DNA. The D gene is left open where the match is weak. For some rows the clone size is stated as once, few or many, or as a class when expanded; others skip it.

>TRBJ1-6|-|TRBV27|few
CASSLVAGLSSYNSPLHF
TGTGCCAGCAGTTTAGTGGCTGGACTAAGCTCCTATAATTCACCCCTCCACTTT
>TRBJ1-2|-|TRBV13|-
CASSLVGLRQVNYGYTF
TGTGCCAGCAGCTTAGTTGGTTTAAGGCAGGTTAACTATGGCTACACCTTC
>TRBJ1-2|-|TRBV12-3/TRBV12-4|-
CASSLALGIGGYTF
TGTGCCAGCAGTTTAGCGCTAGGGATTGGTGGCTACACCTTC
>TRBJ1-2|TRBD1|TRBV29-1|few
CSVEDQDRGYGYTF
TGCAGCGTTGAAGATCAGGACAGGGGGTATGGCTACACCTTC
>TRBJ2-7|-|TRBV6-1|-
CASSAHFVLALSYEQYF
TGTGCCAGCAGTGCCCATTTTGTGCTGGCCCTCTCCTACGAGCAGTACTTC
>TRBJ1-1|TRBD1|TRBV7-9|-
CASSYPSSRDRGRTTEAFF
TGTGCCAGCAGCTACCCATCGTCCCGGGACAGGGGGCGGACCACTGAAGCTTTCTTT
>TRBJ2-5|-|TRBV20-1|few
CSARDRASPEETQYF
TGCAGTGCTAGAGATAGGGCTAGCCCTGAAGAGACCCAGTACTTC
>TRBJ2-3|-|TRBV20-1|-
CGSPNQGFASTDTQYF
TGCGGGTCCCCGAATCAGGGCTTCGCTAGCACAGATACGCAGTATTTT
>TRBJ2-7|TRBD1|TRBV12-3/TRBV12-4|-
CASSTRTGPDGRSYEQYF
TGTGCCAGCAGTACCCGGACAGGCCCTGACGGGCGGTCCTACGAGCAGTACTTC
>TRBJ2-2|TRBD1|TRBV6-1|-
CASRGQGETGELFF
TGTGCCAGCAGAGGACAGGGGGAGACCGGGGAGCTGTTTTTT
>TRBJ2-7|TRBD1|TRBV29-1|many
CSADRGNSYEQYF
TGCAGCGCCGACAGGGGAAACTCCTACGAGCAGTACTTC
>TRBJ2-5|TRBD2|TRBV20-1|few
CSARGERLETQYF
TGCAGTGCCCGGGGGGAGAGGTTGGAGACCCAGTACTTC
>TRBJ2-1|-|TRBV11-2|-
CASRPTRNEQFF
TGTGCCAGCAGGCCGACCAGAAATGAGCAGTTCTTC
>TRBJ2-7|-|TRBV3-1|-
CASSQELNVRGITYEQYF
TGTGCCAGCAGCCAAGAACTAAACGTCAGGGGAATTACCTACGAGCAGTACTTC
>TRBJ2-1|TRBD1|TRBV3-1|few
CEGDRWFGSEQFF
TGTGAAGGGGACAGATGGTTTGGTAGTGAGCAGTTCTTC
>TRBJ1-2|TRBD1|TRBV9|many
CASSVVPGGTNGYTF
TGTGCCAGCAGCGTAGTCCCAGGGGGAACTAATGGCTACACCTTC
>TRBJ2-6|TRBD1|TRBV10-3|few
CAIRGTGDSGANVLTF
TGTGCCATCAGAGGGACAGGTGACTCTGGGGCCAACGTCCTGACTTTC
>TRBJ1-2|TRBD1|TRBV25-1|-
CASSAITGEGYTF
TGTGCCAGCAGTGCCATTACAGGGGAGGGCTACACCTTC
>TRBJ2-5|-|TRBV9|-
CASSLAMRETQYF
TGTGCCAGCAGCCTCGCGATGCGAGAGACCCAGTACTTC
>TRBJ1-1|TRBD1|TRBV4-1|few
CASSQDLDRAFF
TGCGCCAGCAGCCAAGATTTGGACAGGGCTTTCTTT
>TRBJ2-4|TRBD1|TRBV20-1|few
CSARGAGQGIEQYF
TGCAGTGCTAGAGGCGCGGGACAGGGGATAGAGCAGTACTTC
>TRBJ1-2|-|TRBV29-1|-
CSVTGGLNYGYTF
TGCAGCGTGACGGGGGGGCTTAACTATGGCTACACCTTC
>TRBJ2-1|TRBD2|TRBV6-1|many
CASSDLAGSNEQFF
TGTGCCAGCAGTGATTTAGCGGGAAGCAATGAGCAGTTCTTC
>TRBJ2-4|TRBD2|TRBV24-1|-
CATRGPGQGLAATKNIQYF
TGTGCCACCAGAGGCCCGGGACAAGGACTAGCGGCTACCAAAAACATTCAGTACTTC
>TRBJ1-6|-|TRBV7-8|-
CASSLVPPIDYNSPLHF
TGTGCCAGCAGCTTAGTCCCCCCGATTGACTATAATTCACCCCTCCACTTT
>TRBJ1-2|-|TRBV7-6|-
CASSLAGLSGEYYGYTF
TGTGCCAGCAGCTTAGCGGGCTTGTCTGGGGAGTACTATGGCTACACCTTC
>TRBJ2-2|TRBD1|TRBV5-1|-
CASSYSGTGKKVSPMTGELFF
TGCGCCAGCAGCTATTCCGGGACAGGGAAAAAGGTTTCGCCGATGACCGGGGAGCTGTTTTTT